The 14 T cell receptor beta chains below were found in one sample sequenced in a study of T cell repertoires in cytomegalovirus infection. Their cognate antigens are unknown. TCRdb fed the reads into MiXCR, producing one record per CDR3 protein. The data show approximately 110,000 distinct CDR3 sequences, roughly two fifths seen once. Sequenced material: CD8+ T cells from cultured PBMCs, taken from culture after CMV antigen stimulation. These receptors were obtained from a human donor in good health (CMV status not recorded). Some clones in this sample may be carry-over from other donors' samples.

This clonotype was counted a single time. V and J are TRBV6-6 and TRBJ2-2, with D perhaps TRBD1 (5 bases). The germline V gene encodes CDR1 MNHNY and CDR2 SVGAGI (reference sequence). The CDR3 is 12 residues long. Trimming left V 6 bases short and J 8 bases short, with 10 bases between. The CDR3 sequence: CASSPGLGELFF. CDR3 nucleotides: TGTGCCAGCAGCCCAGGGCTGGGGGAGCTGTTTTTT.

Remarks on this clonotype: Because it lacks the conserved phenylalanine or tryptophan at the end, this CDR3 is likely a read error. The CDR3 coding sequence is TGTGCCAGCCTTGAGTGGTTCTCTGGGGCCAACGTCCTGACTTCC. Translating it yields CASLEWFSGANVLTS. This chain links TRBV2 with TRBJ2-6; the D is unclear. The V and J ends lost 8 bases and 0 bases respectively, with 11 bases between them. The length of the CDR3 is 15 residues. CDR1 is SNHLY, CDR2 FYNNEI, per germline.

The chain joins TRBV27 to TRBJ2-3; a weak D match, TRBD2 (6 bases). V was cut by 7 bases and J by 4 bases, with 12 bases left in between. The CDR3 is 13 residues long. Germline V gene data show CDR1 as MNHEY and CDR2 as SMNVEV (reference sequence). CDR3 sequence (DNA): TGTGCCAGCATGGGCGGGGCTGCAGATACGCAGTATTTT. It specifies CASMGGAADTQYF.

V is TRBV7-1 and J is TRBJ2-2, with D perhaps TRBD2 (5 bases). TRBV7-1 is noted as an ORF with a role that remains uncertain. Between the trimmed V and J ends, which lost 3 bases and 9 bases, there was a span of 11 bases. This CDR3 contains 13 residues. Here the CDR3 DNA reads TGTGCCAGCAGCTCCTCGGACTCTCGGGAGCTGTTTTTT. Its translation is CASSSSDSRELFF.

The chain carries TRBV6-2 or TRBV6-3 and TRBJ2-2; D remains unclear. Germline V CDR1 and CDR2: MNHEY, SVGEGT. This CDR3 is 12 amino acids long. Trimming stripped 4 bases from V and 10 bases from J, with 10 bases between. In DNA form, the CDR3 reads TGTGCCAGCAGTTCTCTAACTTTGGAGCTGTTTTTT. Translating it yields CASSSLTLELFF.

The chain joins TRBV14 to TRBJ2-5, with TRBD2 matching 7 bases. The CDR3 extends over 15 amino acids. V was pared by 4 bases and J by 3 bases, with 8 bases of the junction left unmatched. Germline CDR1 and CDR2: SGHDN and FVKESK. The CDR3 DNA reads TGTGCCAGCAGCCTGGGAGGGGCGTGGGAAGAGACCCAGTACTTC. This encodes CASSLGGAWEETQYF.

V usage is TRBV20-1 and J usage is TRBJ2-2; no clear D gene. CDR1 and CDR2 from the germline V gene are DFQATT and SNEGSKA (reference sequence). CDR3 size: 15 residues. The V and J ends lost 3 bases and 6 bases respectively, with 17 bases between them. Here the CDR3 DNA reads TGCAGTGCTAGTAATTACCAGGAACCCTCCGGGGAGCTGTTTTTT. Its translation is CSASNYQEPSGELFF.

The gene calls are TRBV28 and TRBJ2-7, with D maybe TRBD1 (6 bases). The CDR3 is made up of 15 amino acids. V was pared by 3 bases and J by 5 bases, with 17 bases between. Germline CDR1 and CDR2: MDHEN and SYDVKM. CDR3 amino acids: CASSFSGRGKDEQYF. The CDR3 DNA sequence: TGTGCCAGCAGTTTTTCGGGCAGGGGTAAGGACGAGCAGTACTTC.

Regarding this clonotype: Possible read error: a much larger clone is one base away. The V gene is TRBV7-2, the J gene TRBJ2-2; maybe TRBD2 (6 bases). Germline V CDR1 and CDR2: SGHTA, FQGNSA. The CDR3 consists of 15 residues. The CDR3 loop is CVSRRDSGGSGELFF. The CDR3 DNA follows: TGTGTCAGCAGAAGAGACAGCGGAGGGTCCGGGGAGCTGTTTTTT.

This clonotype was seen repeatedly, ten times or more. V gene TRBV28 combines with J gene TRBJ1-4, with 8 bases aligning to TRBD1. Germline loops: CDR1 MDHEN, CDR2 SYDVKM. CDR3 length equals 16 residues. Trimming took 1 base from V and 7 from J; bases not matched to a gene: 8. The CDR3 loop is CASSLFSGGVFEKLFF. CDR3 DNA sequence: TGTGCCAGCAGTTTATTCTCAGGGGGCGTCTTTGAAAAACTGTTTTTT.

The sample holds a few counts of this clonotype. The chain has TRBV7-9 and TRBJ2-2, with D unresolved. The V end was cut by 9 bases, the J end by 1 base, with 15 bases between. CDR3 length equals 15 residues. From germline, CDR1 is SEHNR and CDR2 FQNEAQ (reference sequence). CDR3: CASPRRAKNTGELFF. For the CDR3, the DNA is TGTGCCAGTCCGAGACGGGCAAAGAACACCGGGGAGCTGTTTTTT.

This clonotype was recorded once. This chain uses TRBV6-5 with TRBJ2-5; TRBD2 agrees at 14 bases. This CDR3 comprises 17 residues. V shed 5 bases, J shed 0 bases, and the junction held 5 bases outside the gene matches. CDR1 is MNHEY, CDR2 SVGAGI, per germline. CDR3 DNA sequence: TGTGCCAGCAGTACCGGGACTAGCGGGGGAAACCAAGAGACCCAGTACTTC. Protein sequence: CASSTGTSGGNQETQYF.

This clonotype was seen repeatedly, ten times or more. The rearrangement links TRBV2 to TRBJ2-1; D is tentatively TRBD1 or TRBD2 (5 bases each). CDR1 is SNHLY, CDR2 FYNNEI, per germline. V lost 6 bases, J lost 8 bases, and 20 bases lay in between. The CDR3 totals 15 residues. The CDR3 spells CASSYSADGTDEQFF. Written as DNA, the CDR3 is TGTGCCAGCAGCTACTCTGCAGACGGGACCGATGAGCAGTTCTTC.

V gene TRBV2 combines with J gene TRBJ2-7; D gene uncertain. The CDR3 covers 15 residues. V was pared by 2 bases and J by 0 bases, with 11 bases between. CDR1 and CDR2 (germline): SNHLY, FYNNEI. In nucleotides, the CDR3 is TGTGCCAGCAGTGAATCTGGCGTGAGCTCCTACGAGCAGTACTTC. Translation gives CASSESGVSSYEQYF.